This TCR beta chain was captured by sequencing in a study of CD8 T cells in ankylosing spondylitis. Whole-study findings and limits: It appeared that ankylosing spondylitis blood was characterized by a TCR beta motif of under ten highly homologous variants.

TCRdb itself ran the 5' RACE reads through MiXCR, one entry per CDR3 protein. The sample includes 350,000 or so distinct CDR3 sequences, 6.5% to 10% of them seen just once. Between the trimmed V and J ends, which lost 4 bases and 4 bases, there was a span of 11 bases. Germline V gives CDR1 SQVTM, CDR2 ANQGSEA. The CDR3 contains 12 residues. This clonotype showed up many times. No antigen is known for it. Sequencing used blood, either unsorted or a sorted T cell fraction (not recorded which). This sequence joins TRBV29-1 and TRBJ2-7, with D possibly being TRBD1 or TRBD2 (5 bases each). The receptor was derived from a male donor with ankylosing spondylitis. The CDR3 nucleotides are TGCAGCGTTGCGGGGCAGAGTTACGAGCAGTACTTC. Translation: CSVAGQSYEQYF.